One sample yielded the 24 T cell receptor beta chains listed below, sequenced in a study of T cells in Graves' hyperthyroidism and ophthalmopathy (dated by TCRdb to about 2019). Libraries were built with multiplex PCR. Data came from an Illumina HiSeq 2000. The TCR beta CDR3 regions were amplified from RNA transcripts. The first round of RT-PCR for the TCR CDR3 was performed with the HTBI primer set and the Qiagen OneStep RT-PCR kit. Using fastp trimming at Q25 and MiXCR clonotype assembly, TCRdb reanalyzed the public sequencing data and kept in-frame beta chains. For every CDR3 protein sequence, its rows merge into one entry that carries the most common genes and DNA. The sample table records under 300,000 distinct CDR3 sequences; over 20% of these occur just once. 50% to 75% of the sample comes from the top ten. The sample was blood. These receptors were taken from a man aged 30 to 39 with Graves' ophthalmopathy.

This clonotype was seen only a few times. The rearrangement links TRBV6-1 to TRBJ1-5, with TRBD1 matching 12 bases. Germline V lookup: CDR1 MNHNS, CDR2 SASEGT. Trimming cost V 5 bases and J 2 bases; bases outside gene matches: 13. CDR3 length: 19 amino acids. CDR3 sequence: CASSPARDRGRLGNQPQHF. CDR3 sequence (DNA): TGTGCCAGCAGTCCGGCCCGGGACAGGGGGCGTTTGGGCAATCAGCCCCAGCATTTT.

Many counts were recorded for this clonotype. The J gene is TRBJ2-1, the V gene TRBV2; weak D call: TRBD1 (6 bases). This CDR3 contains 14 residues. With 8 bases removed from V and 4 bases from J, the gap between germline ends came to 15 bases. Germline values: CDR1 SNHLY, CDR2 FYNNEI. The CDR3 spells CASGVQGVYNEQFF. The CDR3 bases are TGTGCCAGCGGGGTACAGGGCGTTTACAATGAGCAGTTCTTC.

Ten or more counts support this clonotype. This sequence joins TRBV28 and TRBJ2-5; perhaps TRBD2 as D (6 bases). This CDR3 contains 13 residues. Germline V gene data show CDR1 as MDHEN and CDR2 as SYDVKM. The germline V and J ends were trimmed by 7 bases and 3 bases, with 12 bases remaining between them. The CDR3 coding sequence is TGTGCCAGCAAAGCGGGCGGTGAAGAGACCCAGTACTTC. Encoded protein: CASKAGGEETQYF.

Ten or more counts support this clonotype. The gene calls are TRBV24-1 and TRBJ2-1; the match to TRBD2 covers 10 bases. Trimming cost V 6 bases and J 3 bases; bases outside gene matches: 1. This CDR3 is built from 14 residues. Germline V gene sequence: CDR1 KGHDR, CDR2 SFDVKD. The CDR3 sequence is CATSPSGSYNEQFF. The CDR3 coding sequence is TGTGCCACCAGTCCTAGCGGGAGCTACAATGAGCAGTTCTTC.

This clonotype showed up many times. V is TRBV7-8 and J is TRBJ1-1; TRBD1 agrees at 8 bases. V dropped 4 bases and J dropped 3; count of bases not matched to a gene: 7. Germline V lookup: CDR1 SGHVS, CDR2 FQNEAQ. CDR3 length: 15 amino acids. Here the CDR3 reads CASSSPGGADTEAFF. The CDR3 DNA reads TGTGCCAGCAGCTCACCAGGGGGCGCGGACACTGAAGCTTTCTTT.

This clonotype was detected only a few times. V is TRBV7-2 and J is TRBJ2-7; 8 nucleotides align to TRBD2. Germline loops: CDR1 SGHTA, CDR2 FQGNSA. This CDR3 region has 17 residues. V lost 1 base to trimming and J lost 5 bases; unmatched junction nucleotides: 13. The CDR3 DNA is TGTGCCAGCAGCTTAGTTCTGAGGAGCGGGAGAGGTCACGAGCAGTACTTC. It codes for CASSLVLRSGRGHEQYF.

This clonotype has more than one count but fewer than ten. The chain employs TRBV7-9 and TRBJ2-2; the match to TRBD2 covers 8 bases. V gave up 3 bases and J gave up 5 bases; unmatched junction bases: 8. In germline, CDR1 is SEHNR, CDR2 FQNEAQ (reference sequence). This CDR3 has 16 amino acids. CDR3 in DNA: TGTGCCAGCAGCTTTGGGGCGGGAGGACCGACCGGGGAGCTGTTTTTT. This encodes CASSFGAGGPTGELFF.

This clonotype was counted ten times or more. The chain employs TRBV27 and TRBJ1-1; D is undetermined. This CDR3 spans 13 amino acids. Between the trimmed V and J ends, which lost 6 bases and 4 bases, there was a span of 12 bases. Per the germline V gene, CDR1 is MNHEY and CDR2 is SMNVEV (reference sequence). The DNA for the CDR3 is TGTGCCAGCAGCCCTCCCGGTCTCACTGAAGCTTTCTTT. Translated, it gives CASSPPGLTEAFF.

The chain carries TRBV6-2 or TRBV6-3 and TRBJ2-1, with 12 bases fitting TRBD2. The germline CDR1 and CDR2 sequences are MNHEY and SVGEGT. This CDR3 has 15 residues. V was clipped by 10 bases and J by 6 bases; unmatched bases: 10. The CDR3 DNA follows: TGTGCCACCACCCCAGGACTAGCGGGAACCAATGAGCAGTTCTTC. This encodes CATTPGLAGTNEQFF.

CDR3 coding DNA: TGTGCCAGCAGTCTGACAGGGGGCGGTTCACCCCTCCACTTT. Protein product: CASSLTGGGSPLHF. The genes are TRBV11-2 and TRBJ1-6, with 10 positions matching TRBD1. CDR1 is SGHAT and CDR2 is FQNNGV in the germline V gene. This CDR3 spans 14 amino acids. Losses at the gene ends were 6 bases for V and 9 bases for J; bases not matched to a gene: 5.

The rearrangement joins TRBV24-1 to TRBJ2-2; 14 positions match TRBD2. The CDR3 consists of 17 residues. The germline CDR1 and CDR2 sequences are KGHDR and SFDVKD. J gave up 4 bases and V 5 bases, and 5 bases lay outside the gene matches. The CDR3 nucleotides read TGTGCCACCAGTGCCCCCGGACTAGCGGGAGGCACCGGGGAGCTGTTTTTT. Translated, it gives CATSAPGLAGGTGELFF.

This clonotype was seen many times. The rearrangement uses TRBV7-2 and TRBJ2-7; 10 bases are a match to TRBD2. The V gene end was trimmed by 5 bases and the J gene end by 3 bases; junction bases not matched to a gene: 7. This CDR3 spans 15 amino acids. Per germline, CDR1 SGHTA and CDR2 FQGNSA. The CDR3, as DNA: TGTGCCAGCAGCAAAAGGACTAGCGGATTCTACGAGCAGTACTTC. Amino acid sequence: CASSKRTSGFYEQYF.

This chain connects TRBV2 to TRBJ2-3, with TRBD2 identical over 11 bases. This CDR3 has 14 amino acids. The V gene end was trimmed by 6 bases and the J gene end by 3 bases; junction bases not matched to a gene: 2. CDR1 and CDR2 (germline): SNHLY, FYNNEI. CDR3 coding DNA: TGTGCCAGCAGACTAGCGGGAGCGACAGATACGCAGTATTTT. Translating gives CASRLAGATDTQYF.

There are many counts of this clonotype. The chain recombines TRBV28 with TRBJ1-4, with D possibly TRBD1 on 6 matching bases. CDR1 MDHEN and CDR2 SYDVKM come from the germline V gene. The CDR3 covers 13 residues. The V end was cut by 5 bases, the J end by 8 bases, with 12 bases between. As DNA, the CDR3 is TGTGCCAGCAGTCAAGGGGGGGAGGAAAAACTGTTTTTT. Translating it yields CASSQGGEEKLFF.

The chain joins TRBV29-1 to TRBJ1-1; D is unresolved. Germline V gene data show CDR1 as SQVTM and CDR2 as ANQGSEA. The CDR3 has 12 residues. Trimming removed 4 bases at V and 2 bases at J, with 8 bases between. The CDR3 sequence: CSVVTGNTEAFF. CDR3 coding DNA: TGCAGCGTTGTCACCGGCAACACTGAAGCTTTCTTT.

This clonotype has ten or more counts. V usage is TRBV7-6 and J usage is TRBJ2-7; 9 bases match TRBD2. The CDR3 length is 13 residues. Trimming at V came to 8 bases and at J to 7 bases, leaving 9 bases not matched to a gene. Per the germline V gene, CDR1 is SGHVS and CDR2 is FNYEAQ. CDR3 sequence (DNA): TGTGCCAGCGGACTTTTAGCGGGAGAAGAGCAGTACTTC. It yields the protein CASGLLAGEEQYF.

The V call is TRBV19, the J call TRBJ1-1; D is unresolved. This CDR3 is 11 amino acids long. Germline V gene sequence: CDR1 LNHDA, CDR2 SQIVND (reference sequence). The V gene lost 6 bases and the J gene lost 7 bases, with 9 bases spanning the gap. The CDR3 region has the DNA TGTGCCAGTAGGCTCGAGGGTGAAGCTTTCTTT. Its protein product is CASRLEGEAFF.

The J gene is TRBJ2-4, the V gene TRBV2, with 7 bases matching TRBD2. The length of the CDR3 is 12 residues. Germline-derived CDR1 and CDR2 are SNHLY and FYNNEI. Trimming removed 3 bases from V and 15 bases from J; junction bases left unmatched: 8. The CDR3: CASSDAGGGRYF. In DNA form, the CDR3 reads TGTGCCAGCAGTGATGCGGGCGGGGGAAGGTACTTC.

This clonotype was seen at least ten times. The gene calls are TRBV3-1 and TRBJ2-1; a possible D gene is TRBD1 (6 bases). CDR1 and CDR2 from the germline V gene are LGHDT and YNNKEL (reference sequence). CDR3 size: 16 residues. With 3 bases removed from V and 2 bases from J, the gap between germline ends came to 14 bases. CDR3 DNA sequence: TGTGCCAGCAGCCAGTTAGGGGGTCCCACCTACAATGAGCAGTTCTTC. This gives the protein CASSQLGGPTYNEQFF.

This clonotype has more than one count but fewer than ten. The rearrangement joins TRBV28 to TRBJ1-1; D might be TRBD1 (5 bases). Trimming stripped 8 bases from V and 7 bases from J, with 14 bases between. Germline-derived CDR1 and CDR2 are MDHEN and SYDVKM. The CDR3 is 12 residues long. CDR3 sequence reads: CASRPGHLEAFF. For the CDR3, the DNA is TGTGCCAGCCGACCCGGACACCTTGAAGCTTTCTTT.

The V call is TRBV20-1, the J call TRBJ1-6; D may be TRBD1 (5 bases). V was pared by 0 bases and J by 8 bases, with 8 bases between. CDR1 is DFQATT and CDR2 is SNEGSKA in the germline V gene (reference sequence). This CDR3 spans 13 amino acids. The chain's CDR3 is CSAREQDYSPLHF. Here the CDR3 DNA reads TGCAGTGCTAGAGAACAGGATTATTCACCCCTCCACTTT.

This chain uses TRBV28 with TRBJ1-2; the D is unclear. Trimming removed 3 bases at V and 7 bases at J, with 9 bases between. CDR1 and CDR2 (germline): MDHEN, SYDVKM. There are 12 residues in the CDR3. This CDR3 reads CASSFGQSGYTF. The DNA of the CDR3 is TGTGCCAGCAGTTTCGGCCAGAGTGGCTACACCTTC.

This clonotype was observed at least ten times. The V call is TRBV28, the J call TRBJ2-1; D gene uncertain. Germline CDR1 and CDR2: MDHEN and SYDVKM. This CDR3 region has 12 residues. Trimming pared 4 bases from V and 3 bases from J, leaving 4 bases between. This CDR3 reads CASSYSYNEQFF. In DNA form, the CDR3 reads TGTGCCAGCAGTTATAGCTACAATGAGCAGTTCTTC.

A word on this clonotype: One end of the junction is discordant with germline, which a read error may explain. The CDR3, as DNA: TGCGTCAGCAGCTTGAACGGACAGGGGGCCATGGATGAGCAGTTCTTC. Translating it yields CVSSLNGQGAMDEQFF. The chain links TRBV5-1 to TRBJ2-1, with TRBD1 matching 11 bases. The CDR3 extends over 16 amino acids. Germline V gene data show CDR1 as SGHRS and CDR2 as YFSETQ.